Shown below are 26 T cell receptor beta chains from a single sample sequenced in a study of monozygotic twins with inflammatory bowel disease. Each CDR3 protein gets one entry in TCRdb, which reprocessed the 5' RACE reads and gives no DNA. This specimen shows roughly 150,000 distinct CDR3 sequences; the ten leading clones hold less than 2.5%. The specimen sequenced was blood. Source of these receptors: a human donor with ulcerative colitis or Crohn's disease, or a healthy co-twin of an affected twin (not recorded which).

The gene calls are TRBV20-1 and TRBJ2-3. CDR1 and CDR2 from the germline V gene are DFQATT and SNEGSKA (reference sequence). This CDR3 contains 16 residues. CDR3 sequence reads: CSARDPGLGMTDTQYF.

V usage is TRBV5-6 and J usage is TRBJ2-5. Germline V gene sequence: CDR1 SGHDT, CDR2 YYEEEE. This CDR3 comprises 13 residues. This CDR3 reads CASRPLVGETQYF.

The V call is TRBV18, the J call TRBJ2-5. The CDR3 is 14 residues long. From germline, CDR1 is KGHSH and CDR2 LQKENI. The chain's CDR3 is CASSPGGRQETQYF.

The chain carries TRBV6-2 or TRBV6-3 and TRBJ1-5; TCRdb selects TRBD1, and the lack of DNA leaves this call unchecked. This CDR3 is 17 amino acids long. Germline-derived CDR1 and CDR2 are MNHEY and SVGEGT. The CDR3 protein is CASSKRQGLSGNQPQHF.

The gene calls are TRBV7-3 and TRBJ2-1. Per the germline V gene, CDR1 is SGHTA and CDR2 is FQGTGA. The CDR3 sequence is 15 residues long. This chain's CDR3 is CASSLTSRMGNEQFF.

The chain uses TRBV11-2 and TRBJ2-3; TCRdb selects TRBD2, and the lack of DNA leaves this call unchecked. CDR3 length equals 15 residues. From germline, CDR1 is SGHAT and CDR2 FQNNGV. CDR3 sequence: CASSFGVERARTQYF.

The CDR3 region is CASSLGGTGEDTQYF. The gene calls are TRBV5-1 and TRBJ2-3; with no DNA, the TCRdb D assignment of TRBD1 cannot be verified. The CDR3 runs to 15 residues. CDR1 and CDR2 from the germline V gene are SGHRS and YFSETQ.

The chain links TRBV4-3 to TRBJ2-5; TCRdb picks TRBD2, but there is no DNA to check that call. The CDR3 extends over 16 amino acids. Germline values: CDR1 LGHNA, CDR2 YSLEER. CDR3 sequence reads: CASSPGTARFQETQYF.

The chain recombines TRBV7-9 with TRBJ2-7. The germline gives CDR1 SEHNR, CDR2 FQNEAQ (reference sequence). The CDR3 is 13 amino acids. The CDR3 region is CASSLVTAGEQYF. The full variable domain, completed using reference TRBV7-9 and TRBJ2-7, is DTGVSQNPRHKITKRGQNVTFRCDPISEHNRLYWYRQTLGQGPEFLTYFQNEAQLEKSRLLSDRFSAERPKGSFSTLEIQRTEQGDSAMYLCASSLVTAGEQYFGPGTRLTVT.

The chain employs TRBV6-8 and TRBJ2-7; no DNA is available, so the TRBD1 call from TCRdb remains unchecked. This CDR3 has 15 residues. From germline, CDR1 is MNHGY and CDR2 SAAAGT. CDR3 in amino acids: CASIQRGTRSYEQYF.

This chain uses TRBV20-1 with TRBJ2-2; there is no DNA to check the TCRdb D call of TRBD2. The CDR3 is 13 amino acids. CDR1 and CDR2 (germline): DFQATT, SNEGSKA (reference sequence). This chain's CDR3 is CSARGGGLGELFF.

The chain has TRBV3-1 and TRBJ2-1; TCRdb proposes TRBD2, but this gene call is untestable without DNA. Germline V gene data show CDR1 as LGHDT and CDR2 as YNNKEL (reference sequence). The CDR3 spans 17 residues. This CDR3 is CASSSISGGDSYNEQFF.

The rearrangement joins TRBV7-9 to TRBJ2-7. In germline, CDR1 is SEHNR, CDR2 FQNEAQ (reference sequence). CDR3 length: 14 residues. The CDR3 sequence: CASSLVPETYEQYF.

J is TRBJ1-5 and V is TRBV20-1. The germline gives CDR1 DFQATT, CDR2 SNEGSKA (reference sequence). The CDR3 has 14 amino acids. The CDR3 is CSAADMNSNQPQHF.

This chain joins TRBV5-1 and TRBJ2-6. The CDR3 has 17 residues. The V gene's germline CDR1 is SGHRS and CDR2 YFSETQ. The CDR3 is CASSLEVLSSGANVLTF.

The CDR3 sequence: CSVEDPGEKLFF. The chain is built from TRBV29-1 and TRBJ1-4; the TCRdb call, TRBD1, lacks DNA for checking. From germline, CDR1 is SQVTM and CDR2 ANQGSEA. CDR3 size: 12 residues.

The chain employs TRBV6-1 and TRBJ2-7; TCRdb indicates TRBD1, and absent DNA this call remains unverified. CDR1 and CDR2 (germline): MNHNS, SASEGT. There are 16 residues in the CDR3. The CDR3 protein is CASSERPGQGSYEQYF.

The chain couples TRBV18 to TRBJ1-2; without DNA, the TCRdb call of TRBD1 cannot be checked. CDR3 size: 15 residues. Germline V gives CDR1 KGHSH, CDR2 LQKENI. The CDR3 here is CASSPWDSPNYGYTF.

This chain links TRBV12-3 or TRBV12-4 with TRBJ1-3. The CDR3 is 15 residues long. The CDR3 reads CASSFAGTSGNTIYF.

CDR3 in amino acids: CASSLVASGVDTQYF. This chain joins TRBV4-1 and TRBJ2-3; TCRdb gives TRBD2 as the D gene, but with no DNA this cannot be confirmed. The CDR3 is 15 residues long. Germline V gene data show CDR1 as MGHRA and CDR2 as YSYEKL.

The chain joins TRBV27 to TRBJ2-7; TCRdb picks TRBD2, but there is no DNA to check that call. Germline loops: CDR1 MNHEY, CDR2 SMNVEV (reference sequence). CDR3 length: 15 amino acids. The CDR3: CASRLLAGDSYEQYF.

The rearrangement joins TRBV10-3 to TRBJ2-7. This CDR3 comprises 11 residues. CDR1 and CDR2 (germline): ENHRY, SYGVKD. This CDR3 reads CAISNHYEQYF.

This chain joins TRBV5-1 and TRBJ1-2. The CDR3 loop spans 15 amino acids. CDR1 SGHRS and CDR2 YFSETQ come from the germline V gene. CDR3: CASSLDSGNNYGYTF.

V gene TRBV4-2 combines with J gene TRBJ1-2. There are 13 residues in the CDR3. In germline, CDR1 is LGHNA, CDR2 YNFKEQ. CDR3 sequence reads: CASSQSHSYGYTF.

This chain uses TRBV7-2 with TRBJ1-5; TCRdb outputs TRBD1, but without DNA this stays unchecked. From germline, CDR1 is SGHTA and CDR2 FQGNSA. The CDR3 sequence is 13 residues long. The CDR3 sequence: CASSPQGREPQHF.

This sequence joins TRBV5-1 and TRBJ1-1; TCRdb indicates TRBD1, and absent DNA this call remains unverified. The CDR3 is 17 residues long. In germline, CDR1 is SGHRS, CDR2 YFSETQ. The chain's CDR3 is CASSSSGQVAKNTEAFF.